One and the same sample provided the 2 T cell receptor beta chains below, sequenced in a study of blood T cell repertoires in COVID-19 (TCRdb year 2020). The receptor library was made with the immunoSEQ multiplex PCR assay. TCRdb mirrors the immuneACCESS table, restricted to in-frame sequences. Some clones are absent from its copies; in checked studies, under half trace to an unresolved V gene, and the reason for the others is unknown. Recorded for this sample are a few hundred thousand clones; 80% to 95% of them occurred a single time. 6% to 7% of the sample rests with the top ten. The sample was peripheral blood. The receptor source for this set is a woman aged 30 to 39 with COVID-19, enrolled during active disease.

The chain couples TRBV28 to TRBJ2-7, with 7 bases aligning to TRBD2. Germline V gene lookup returns CDR1 MDHEN and CDR2 SYDVKM. The length of the CDR3 is 14 residues. With V trimmed by 3 bases and J by 6 bases, 8 bases remained unmatched. The CDR3 sequence: CASSLAGVTGEQYF. CDR3 bases: TGTGCCAGCAGTTTGGCGGGAGTAACGGGCGAGCAGTACTTC.

The rearrangement uses TRBV27 and TRBJ1-5; unclear D gene. The CDR3 loop spans 15 amino acids. V was shortened by 2 bases and J by 3 bases, with 11 bases between the two germline ends. Germline V gene lookup returns CDR1 MNHEY and CDR2 SMNVEV (reference sequence). The CDR3, as DNA: TGTGCCAGCAGTTTACCCGGTATTAACAATCAGCCCCAGCATTTT. Translating gives CASSLPGINNQPQHF.